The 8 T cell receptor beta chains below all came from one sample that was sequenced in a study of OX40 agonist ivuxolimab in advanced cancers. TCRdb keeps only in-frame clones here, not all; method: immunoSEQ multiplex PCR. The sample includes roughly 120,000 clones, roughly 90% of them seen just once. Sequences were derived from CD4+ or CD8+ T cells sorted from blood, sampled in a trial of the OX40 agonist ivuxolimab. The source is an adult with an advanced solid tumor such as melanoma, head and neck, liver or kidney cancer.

CDR3 region: CASIRAGAGYTDTQYF. The DNA of the CDR3 is TGTGCCAGCATCCGCGCGGGGGCAGGGTACACAGATACGCAGTATTTT. The V call is TRBV11-2, the J call TRBJ2-3; TRBD2 is a possible D gene (7 bases). Trimming shortened V by 7 bases and J by 2 bases, and 19 bases separated the two germline ends. The V gene's germline CDR1 is SGHAT and CDR2 FQNNGV. The CDR3 length is 16 residues.

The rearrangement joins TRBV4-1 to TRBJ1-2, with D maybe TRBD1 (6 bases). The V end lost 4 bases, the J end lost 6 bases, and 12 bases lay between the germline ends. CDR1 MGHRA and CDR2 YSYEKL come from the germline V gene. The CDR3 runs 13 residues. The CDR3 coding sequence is TGCGCCAGCAGCCGGCCAGGGGACGATGGCTACACCTTC. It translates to CASSRPGDDGYTF.

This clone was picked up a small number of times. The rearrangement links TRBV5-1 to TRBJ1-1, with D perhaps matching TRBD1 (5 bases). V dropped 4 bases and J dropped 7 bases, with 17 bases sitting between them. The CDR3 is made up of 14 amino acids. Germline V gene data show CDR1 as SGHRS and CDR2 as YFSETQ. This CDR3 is CASSREGSRDEAFF. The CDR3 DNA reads TGCGCCAGCAGCAGGGAAGGGAGCAGGGATGAAGCTTTCTTT.

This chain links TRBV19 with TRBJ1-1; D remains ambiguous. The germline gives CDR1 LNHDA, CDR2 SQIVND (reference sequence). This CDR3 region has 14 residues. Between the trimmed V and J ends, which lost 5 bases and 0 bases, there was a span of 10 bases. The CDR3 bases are TGTGCCAGTAGTCAACAGAGCATGAACACTGAAGCTTTCTTT. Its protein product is CASSQQSMNTEAFF. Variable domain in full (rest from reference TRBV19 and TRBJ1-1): DGGITQSPKYLFRKEGQNVTLSCEQNLNHDAMYWYRQDPGQGLRLIYYSQIVNDFQKGDIAEGYSVSREKKESFPLTVTSAQKNPTAFYLCASSQQSMNTEAFFGQGTRLTVV.

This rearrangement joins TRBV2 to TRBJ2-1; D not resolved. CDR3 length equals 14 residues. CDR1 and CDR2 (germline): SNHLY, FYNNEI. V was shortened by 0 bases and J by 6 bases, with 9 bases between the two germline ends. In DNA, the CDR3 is TGTGCCAGCAGTGAAGCCCCGGGCAGCAATGAGCAGTTCTTC. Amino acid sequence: CASSEAPGSNEQFF.

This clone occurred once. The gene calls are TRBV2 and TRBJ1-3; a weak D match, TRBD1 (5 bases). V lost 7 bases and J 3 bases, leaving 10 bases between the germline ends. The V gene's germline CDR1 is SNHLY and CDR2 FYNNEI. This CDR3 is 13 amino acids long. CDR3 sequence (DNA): TGTGCCAGCAATGCAGGGTATGGAAACACCATATATTTT. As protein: CASNAGYGNTIYF.

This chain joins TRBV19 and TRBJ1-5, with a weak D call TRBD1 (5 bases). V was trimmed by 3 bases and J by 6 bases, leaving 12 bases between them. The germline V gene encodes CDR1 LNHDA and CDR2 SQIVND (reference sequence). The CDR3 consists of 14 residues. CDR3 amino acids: CASSMQGSFQPQHF. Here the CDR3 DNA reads TGTGCCAGTAGTATGCAGGGCTCGTTTCAGCCCCAGCATTTT.

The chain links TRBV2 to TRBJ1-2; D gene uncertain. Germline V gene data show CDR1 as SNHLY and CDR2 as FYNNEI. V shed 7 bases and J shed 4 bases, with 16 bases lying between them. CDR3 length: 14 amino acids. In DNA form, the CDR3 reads TGTGCCAGCATCCCAACCGGGCAGGCCTATGGCTACACCTTC. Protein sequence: CASIPTGQAYGYTF.